This T cell receptor beta chain emerged from a study of cytomegalovirus exposure and HLA in healthy donors. PCR primers comprised 60 Vbeta and 13 Jbeta primers. This table comes from immunoSEQ multiplex PCR, and its TCRdb copy is limited to in-frame clones, with some not included. This sample carries 170,000 or so clones, about 80% of them seen once, and the ten largest clones take about 7%. The origin of this receptor is a man younger than 45 in good health and CMV-seropositive. Material: PBMCs.

The chain's CDR3 is CASSLAGASGNTIYF. The CDR3 region has the DNA TGCGCCAGCAGCTTGGCTGGGGCCTCTGGAAACACCATATATTTT. The V gene is TRBV5-1, the J gene TRBJ1-3, with D possibly being TRBD1 (5 bases). V was pared by 0 bases and J by 0 bases, with 7 bases between. The CDR3 totals 15 residues. Germline CDR1 and CDR2: SGHRS and YFSETQ.